The 17 T cell receptor beta chains in this list originate from one sample, sequenced in a study of blood T cell repertoires in COVID-19. Clones were sequenced by immunoSEQ multiplex PCR, and TCRdb holds only the in-frame ones, with some missing. The top ten hold around 17% of the sample, which has under 200,000 clones, about 80% seen once. The sequencing sample was made of PBMCs or T cells enriched from blood (not recorded which). The source of these receptors is a woman in her 70s in a cohort exposed to, infected with or recovered from COVID-19 (not recorded which).

CDR3 residues: CASSLVKNTEAFF. The DNA for the CDR3 is TGTGCCAGCAGCTTAGTAAAGAACACTGAAGCTTTCTTT. This chain connects TRBV7-2 to TRBJ1-1; D is unclear. Germline CDR1 reads SGHTA; CDR2 reads FQGNSA. The CDR3 length is 13 residues. Trimming removed 1 base from V and 1 base from J, with 4 bases in between.

The chain couples TRBV12-3 or TRBV12-4 to TRBJ2-1; D gene uncertain. CDR3 size: 13 residues. V lost 4 bases, J lost 6 bases, and 10 bases lay in between. The DNA for the CDR3 is TGTGCCAGCAGTTCTAGTATAGGCAATGAGCAGTTCTTC. This codes for CASSSSIGNEQFF.

The CDR3 is CAISAGAYEQYF. The CDR3 region has the DNA TGTGCCATCAGTGCGGGAGCCTACGAGCAGTACTTC. This rearrangement joins TRBV10-3 to TRBJ2-7, with D perhaps matching TRBD2 (6 bases). In germline, CDR1 is ENHRY, CDR2 SYGVKD. The V and J ends lost 4 bases and 2 bases respectively, with 6 bases between them. CDR3 length: 12 amino acids.

The chain links TRBV2 to TRBJ2-3; 9 bases agree with TRBD2. The length of the CDR3 is 16 residues. The germline V gene has CDR1 SNHLY and CDR2 FYNNEI. Unmatched junction bases numbered 13, after V lost 6 bases and J lost 6 bases. The CDR3, as DNA: TGTGCCAGCAGGAACCCTCGCGGGGGGGTCGGGGATACGCAGTATTTT. Amino acids: CASRNPRGGVGDTQYF.

This clone was observed a single time. The chain has TRBV7-8 and TRBJ1-2, with TRBD1 matching over 10 bases. The CDR3 is 15 residues long. Germline assignment: CDR1 SGHVS and CDR2 FQNEAQ. V gave up 3 bases and J gave up 4 bases; unmatched junction bases: 5. DNA of the CDR3: TGTGCCAGCAGCTTCCGGGACAGGGGCCCCTATGGCTACACCTTC. Encoded protein: CASSFRDRGPYGYTF.

The chain uses TRBV29-1 and TRBJ2-3, with a weak D call TRBD2 (5 bases). The V gene's germline CDR1 is SQVTM and CDR2 ANQGSEA. V was clipped by 6 bases and J by 8 bases, with 21 bases between them. CDR3 length: 14 amino acids. The CDR3 region has the DNA TGCAGCGTAGCGACTAAGGAATTTGAGTCTACGCAGTATTTT. It is translated as CSVATKEFESTQYF.

This clone was seen only once. This rearrangement joins TRBV5-8 to TRBJ2-1, with 14 bases identical to TRBD2. The CDR3 contains 15 residues. Unmatched junction bases numbered 5, after V lost 2 bases and J lost 10 bases. Germline values: CDR1 SGHTS, CDR2 YDEGEE. CDR3 DNA sequence: TGTGCCAGCAGCTTCGGACTAGCGGGAGGATTGGAGCAGTTCTTC. This codes for CASSFGLAGGLEQFF. Full variable domain (rest looked up from reference TRBV5-8 and TRBJ2-1): EAGVTQSPTHLIKTRGQQATLRCSPISGHTSVYWYQQALGLGLQFLLWYDEGEERNRGNFPPRFSGRQFPNYSSELNVNALELEDSALYLCASSFGLAGGLEQFFGPGTRLTVL.

This clone has just one count. The V and J genes are TRBV2 and TRBJ2-1, with D perhaps TRBD2 (6 bases). Germline CDR1 reads SNHLY; CDR2 reads FYNNEI. Trimming shortened V by 3 bases and J by 0 bases, and 9 bases separated the two germline ends. The CDR3 length is 15 residues. DNA of the CDR3: TGTGCCAGCAGTGAGGACTACACCTCCTACAATGAGCAGTTCTTC. As protein: CASSEDYTSYNEQFF.

The chain uses TRBV5-6 and TRBJ1-4; no reliable D call. The CDR3 totals 17 residues. The V gene's germline CDR1 is SGHDT and CDR2 YYEEEE. Trimming removed 4 bases at V and 7 bases at J, with 23 bases between. This CDR3 is CASSRRRVDHLGEKLFF. The CDR3 DNA is TGTGCCAGCAGCCGTCGGAGGGTAGATCATCTTGGTGAAAAACTGTTTTTT.

This clone was seen once. The chain uses TRBV19 and TRBJ2-3, with 7 bases matching TRBD1. The germline CDR1 and CDR2 sequences are LNHDA and SQIVND (reference sequence). The CDR3 has 14 residues. J gave up 4 bases and V 6 bases, and 7 bases lay outside the gene matches. CDR3 DNA sequence: TGTGCCAGTAGGGGTAGGGGGCGGTCAGATACGCAGTATTTT. Protein product: CASRGRGRSDTQYF.

CDR3 region: CASSWGGGEKLFF. DNA of the CDR3: TGTGCCAGCAGTTGGGGCGGGGGCGAAAAACTGTTTTTT. The V gene is TRBV28, the J gene TRBJ1-4, with D possibly TRBD1 on 6 matching bases. This CDR3 has 13 residues. Between the trimmed V and J ends, which lost 4 bases and 8 bases, there was a span of 11 bases. Germline V gene data show CDR1 as MDHEN and CDR2 as SYDVKM.

This sequence joins TRBV9 and TRBJ2-3; 9 bases are a match to TRBD2. Per germline, CDR1 SGDLS and CDR2 YYNGEE. The CDR3 loop spans 17 amino acids. J lost 1 base, V lost 3 bases, and 9 bases had no gene match. The CDR3 bases are TGTGCCAGCAGCGCCCGCGGGAGGGCCGTGGGCACAGATACGCAGTATTTT. Its protein product is CASSARGRAVGTDTQYF.

This clone appeared a few times. V gene TRBV7-9 combines with J gene TRBJ1-6; no clear D gene. The CDR3 contains 13 residues. The germline V gene has CDR1 SEHNR and CDR2 FQNEAQ (reference sequence). Between the trimmed V and J ends, which lost 8 bases and 8 bases, there was a span of 13 bases. CDR3 loop: CASRLLLDSPLHF. The CDR3 nucleotides are TGTGCCAGCCGGTTGCTTTTGGATTCACCCCTCCACTTT.

This rearrangement joins TRBV9 to TRBJ1-2; D is possibly TRBD1 (6 bases). The CDR3 spans 17 residues. V lost 1 base to trimming and J lost 4 bases, with 20 bases between them. Germline V gene lookup returns CDR1 SGDLS and CDR2 YYNGEE. CDR3 region: CASSVSPTGLGAYGYTF. The CDR3 DNA follows: TGTGCCAGCAGCGTATCCCCAACAGGGTTGGGTGCCTATGGCTACACCTTC.

The CDR3 is CASSFETGSYNSPLHF. CDR3 nucleotide sequence: TGTGCCAGCAGTTTTGAAACAGGGAGTTATAATTCACCCCTCCACTTT. This chain links TRBV28 with TRBJ1-6; weak D call: TRBD1 (6 bases). Trimming removed 3 bases from V and 4 bases from J, with 13 bases in between. The CDR3 contains 16 residues. CDR1 MDHEN and CDR2 SYDVKM come from the germline V gene.

This clone has just a few counts. The chain is built from TRBV11-2 and TRBJ2-7; 8 bases align to TRBD1. Germline-derived CDR1 and CDR2 are SGHAT and FQNNGV. Trimming removed 1 base from V and 1 base from J; junction bases left unmatched: 3. CDR3 length equals 15 residues. The CDR3: CASSLVGQESYEQYF. The CDR3 region has the DNA TGTGCCAGCAGCTTAGTGGGACAGGAATCCTACGAGCAGTACTTC. The full variable domain, rest sourced from reference TRBV11-2 and TRBJ2-7, is EAGVAQSPRYKIIEKRQSVAFWCNPISGHATLYWYQQILGQGPKLLIQFQNNGVVDDSQLPKDRFSAERLKGVDSTLKIQPAKLEDSAVYLCASSLVGQESYEQYFGPGTRLTVT.

The CDR3 nucleotides are TGTGCCAGCAGCTTAGGACAGGGGGCGCCGTACGAGCAGTACTTC. This sequence encodes CASSLGQGAPYEQYF. The chain carries TRBV7-9 and TRBJ2-7; 10 positions agree with TRBD1. CDR1 and CDR2 from the germline V gene are SEHNR and FQNEAQ (reference sequence). The CDR3 has 15 residues. The V gene end was trimmed by 1 base and the J gene end by 4 bases; junction bases not matched to a gene: 4.